This T cell receptor (beta chain) was identified during a study of blood T cell repertoires in COVID-19. Whole-study context: Donors in the United States, Italy and Spain gave samples during acute or convalescent COVID-19.

Trimming left V 4 bases short and J 2 bases short, with 12 bases between. Germline values: CDR1 SEHNR, CDR2 FQNEAQ (reference sequence). The CDR3 length is 14 residues. As originally analysed: Reference gene primer amplification yielded estimated nucleated cell counts. The method was immunoSEQ multiplex PCR; TCRdb's version includes in-frame clones alone and lacks a portion of them. V, J and clone size reflect that table, while D and trimming were determined from the DNA. The sample carries about 100,000 clones, over 80% recorded once. This clonotype was obtained from a man aged 50 to 59 with active or convalescent COVID-19. The chain links TRBV7-9 to TRBJ2-7; D unresolved. Sequenced sample: peripheral blood. DNA of the CDR3: TGTGCCAGCAGCTCTTCAGGTGTTCCCTACGAGCAGTACTTC. It encodes CASSSSGVPYEQYF.